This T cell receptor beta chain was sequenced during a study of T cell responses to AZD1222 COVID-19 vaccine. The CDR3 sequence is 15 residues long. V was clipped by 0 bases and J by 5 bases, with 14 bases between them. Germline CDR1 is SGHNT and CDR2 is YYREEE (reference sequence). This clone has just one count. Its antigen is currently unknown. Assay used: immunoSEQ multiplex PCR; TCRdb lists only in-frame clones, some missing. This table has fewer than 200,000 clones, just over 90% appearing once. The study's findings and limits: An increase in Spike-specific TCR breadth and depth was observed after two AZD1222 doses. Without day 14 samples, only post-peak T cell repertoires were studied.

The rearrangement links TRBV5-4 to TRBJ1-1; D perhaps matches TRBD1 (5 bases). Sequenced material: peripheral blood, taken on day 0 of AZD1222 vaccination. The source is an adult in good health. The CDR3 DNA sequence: TGTGCCAGCAGCTTGGGCAAGGGGCTGGGAACTGAAGCTTTCTTT. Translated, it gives CASSLGKGLGTEAFF.